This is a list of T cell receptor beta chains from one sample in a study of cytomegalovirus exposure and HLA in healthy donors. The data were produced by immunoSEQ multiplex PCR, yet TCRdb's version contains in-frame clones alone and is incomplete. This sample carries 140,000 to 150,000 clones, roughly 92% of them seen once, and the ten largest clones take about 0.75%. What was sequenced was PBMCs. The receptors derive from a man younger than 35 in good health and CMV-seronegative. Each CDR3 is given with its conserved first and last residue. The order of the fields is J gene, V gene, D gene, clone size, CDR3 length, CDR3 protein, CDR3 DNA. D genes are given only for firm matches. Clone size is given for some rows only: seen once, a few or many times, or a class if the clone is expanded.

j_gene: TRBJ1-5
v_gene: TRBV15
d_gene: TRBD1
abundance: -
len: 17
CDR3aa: CATSRGTGEPSGQPQHF
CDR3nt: TGTGCCACCAGCAGAGGGACAGGGGAGCCCTCCGGTCAGCCCCAGCATTTT

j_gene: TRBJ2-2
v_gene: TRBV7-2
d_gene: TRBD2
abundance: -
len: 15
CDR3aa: CASRLAGANTGELFF
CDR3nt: TGTGCCAGCAGACTAGCGGGCGCGAACACCGGGGAGCTGTTTTTT

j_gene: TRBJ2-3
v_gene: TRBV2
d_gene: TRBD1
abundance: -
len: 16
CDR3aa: CASRPGTGTSTDTQYF
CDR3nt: TGTGCCAGCAGGCCTGGGACAGGCACTAGCACAGATACGCAGTATTTT

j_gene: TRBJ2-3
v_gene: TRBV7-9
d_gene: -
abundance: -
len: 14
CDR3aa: CASSLGLPTDTQYF
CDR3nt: TGTGCCAGCAGCCTTGGCCTGCCCACAGATACGCAGTATTTT

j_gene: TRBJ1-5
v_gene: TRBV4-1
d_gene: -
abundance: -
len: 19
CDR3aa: CASSHPFGGAVSGNQPQHF
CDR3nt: TGCGCCAGCAGCCACCCCTTCGGAGGGGCTGTGTCCGGCAATCAGCCCCAGCATTTT

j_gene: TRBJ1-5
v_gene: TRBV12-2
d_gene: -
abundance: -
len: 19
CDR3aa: CASRSPDSGGNYSNQPQHF
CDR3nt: TGTGCAAGTCGCTCTCCCGACAGTGGGGGGAACTATAGCAATCAGCCCCAGCATTTT

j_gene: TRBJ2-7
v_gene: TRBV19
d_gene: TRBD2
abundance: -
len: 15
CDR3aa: CASQFQTSGIYEQYF
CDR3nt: TGTGCCAGTCAATTTCAGACTAGCGGGATTTACGAGCAGTACTTC

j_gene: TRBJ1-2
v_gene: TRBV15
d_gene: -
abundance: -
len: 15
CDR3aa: CATSRGQNNNYGYTF
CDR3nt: TGTGCCACCAGCAGAGGACAGAATAATAACTATGGCTACACCTTC

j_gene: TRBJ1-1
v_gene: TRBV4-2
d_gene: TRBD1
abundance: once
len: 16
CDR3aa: CASSAREDRMNTEAFF
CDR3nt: TGTGCCAGCAGCGCTCGTGAGGACAGGATGAACACTGAAGCTTTCTTT

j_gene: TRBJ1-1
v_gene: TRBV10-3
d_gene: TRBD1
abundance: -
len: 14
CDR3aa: CATGDSSLGTEAFF
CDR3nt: TGTGCCACGGGGGACAGTTCCTTGGGTACTGAAGCTTTCTTT

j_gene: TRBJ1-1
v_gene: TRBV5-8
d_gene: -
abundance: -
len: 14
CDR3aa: CASSLVGEGTEAFF
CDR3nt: TGTGCCAGCAGCCTAGTAGGGGAGGGCACTGAAGCTTTCTTT

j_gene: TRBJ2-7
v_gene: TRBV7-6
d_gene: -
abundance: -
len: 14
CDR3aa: CASSLRQTSYEQYF
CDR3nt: TGTGCCAGCAGCCTTCGACAGACTTCCTACGAGCAGTACTTC

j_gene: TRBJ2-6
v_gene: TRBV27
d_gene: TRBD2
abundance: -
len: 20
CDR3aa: CASSLYPGLAGISGANVLTF
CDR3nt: TGTGCCAGCAGTCTATACCCGGGACTAGCGGGAATATCTGGGGCCAACGTCCTGACTTTC

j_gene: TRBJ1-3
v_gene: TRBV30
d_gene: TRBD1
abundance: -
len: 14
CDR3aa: CAWEGTGSGNTIYF
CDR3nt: TGTGCCTGGGAAGGGACAGGCTCTGGAAACACCATATATTTT

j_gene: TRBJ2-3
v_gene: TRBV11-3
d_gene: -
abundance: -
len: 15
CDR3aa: CASSIGGGGLDTQYF
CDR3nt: TGTGCCAGCAGCATCGGGGGCGGGGGATTAGATACGCAGTATTTT

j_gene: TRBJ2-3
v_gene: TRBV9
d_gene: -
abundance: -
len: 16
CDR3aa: CASSFRDGSFTDTQYF
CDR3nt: TGTGCCAGCAGCTTCCGGGATGGCAGCTTCACAGATACGCAGTATTTT

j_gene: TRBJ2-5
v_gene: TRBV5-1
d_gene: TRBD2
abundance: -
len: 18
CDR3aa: CASSSGGLAGGGQETQYF
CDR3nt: TGCGCCAGCAGCTCTGGAGGCCTAGCGGGAGGGGGACAAGAGACCCAGTACTTC

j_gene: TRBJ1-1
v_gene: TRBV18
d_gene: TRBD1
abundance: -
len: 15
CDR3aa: CASSPGQGLGTEAFF
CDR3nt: TGTGCCAGCTCACCAGGACAGGGGTTGGGCACTGAAGCTTTCTTT

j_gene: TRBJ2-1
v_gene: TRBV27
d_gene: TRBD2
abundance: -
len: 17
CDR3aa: CASSTASGGGPYNEQFF
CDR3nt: TGTGCCAGCAGTACAGCTAGCGGGGGGGGACCTTACAATGAGCAGTTCTTC

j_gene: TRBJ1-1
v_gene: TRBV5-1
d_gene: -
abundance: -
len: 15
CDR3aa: CASSLNGERNTEAFF
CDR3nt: TGCGCCAGCAGCTTGAACGGGGAAAGGAACACTGAAGCTTTCTTT